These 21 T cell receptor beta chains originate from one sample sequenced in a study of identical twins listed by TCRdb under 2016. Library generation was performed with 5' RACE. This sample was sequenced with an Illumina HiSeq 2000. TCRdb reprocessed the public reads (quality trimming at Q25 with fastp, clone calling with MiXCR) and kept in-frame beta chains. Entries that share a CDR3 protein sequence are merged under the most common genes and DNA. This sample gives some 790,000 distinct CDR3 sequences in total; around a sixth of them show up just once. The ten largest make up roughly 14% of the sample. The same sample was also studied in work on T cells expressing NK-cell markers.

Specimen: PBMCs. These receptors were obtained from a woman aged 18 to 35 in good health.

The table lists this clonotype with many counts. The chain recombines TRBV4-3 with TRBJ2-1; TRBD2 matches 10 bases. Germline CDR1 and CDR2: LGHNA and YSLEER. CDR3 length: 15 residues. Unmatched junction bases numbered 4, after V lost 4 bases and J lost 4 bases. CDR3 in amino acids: CASSPGTSAYNEQFF. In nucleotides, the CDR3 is TGCGCCAGCAGCCCTGGGACTAGCGCTTACAATGAGCAGTTCTTC.

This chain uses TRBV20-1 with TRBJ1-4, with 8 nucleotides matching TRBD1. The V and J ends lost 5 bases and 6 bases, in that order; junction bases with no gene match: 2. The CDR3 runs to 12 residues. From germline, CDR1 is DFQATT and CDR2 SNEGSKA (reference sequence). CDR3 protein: CSAQGQDEKLFF. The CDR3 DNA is TGCAGTGCTCAGGGACAGGATGAAAAACTGTTTTTT.

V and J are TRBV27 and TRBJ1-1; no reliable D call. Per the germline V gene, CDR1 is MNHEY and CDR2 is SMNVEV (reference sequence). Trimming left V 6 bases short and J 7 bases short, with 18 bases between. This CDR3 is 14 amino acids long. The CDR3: CASRYDRREHEAFF. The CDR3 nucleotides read TGTGCCAGCAGATACGACCGACGGGAACATGAAGCTTTCTTT.

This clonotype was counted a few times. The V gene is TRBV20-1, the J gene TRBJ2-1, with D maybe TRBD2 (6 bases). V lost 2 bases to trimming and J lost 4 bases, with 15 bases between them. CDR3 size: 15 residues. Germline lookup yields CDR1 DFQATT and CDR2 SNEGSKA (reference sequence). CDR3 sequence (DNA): TGCAGTGCTAGACGAACTAGCCTGGGGTACAATGAGCAGTTCTTC. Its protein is CSARRTSLGYNEQFF.

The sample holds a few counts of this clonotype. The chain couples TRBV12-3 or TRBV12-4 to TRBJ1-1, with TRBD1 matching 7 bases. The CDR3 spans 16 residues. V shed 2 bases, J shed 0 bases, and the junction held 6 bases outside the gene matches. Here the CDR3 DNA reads TGTGCCAGCAGTTTAATAGGGGACAGCCTGAACACTGAAGCTTTCTTT. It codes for CASSLIGDSLNTEAFF.

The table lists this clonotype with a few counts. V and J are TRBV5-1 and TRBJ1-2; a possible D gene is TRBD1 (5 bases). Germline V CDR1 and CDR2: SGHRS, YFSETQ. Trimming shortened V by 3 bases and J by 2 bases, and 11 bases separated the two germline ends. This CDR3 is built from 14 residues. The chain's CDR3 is CASSSGTGNYGYTF. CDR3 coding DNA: TGCGCCAGCAGCTCCGGGACCGGCAACTATGGCTACACCTTC.

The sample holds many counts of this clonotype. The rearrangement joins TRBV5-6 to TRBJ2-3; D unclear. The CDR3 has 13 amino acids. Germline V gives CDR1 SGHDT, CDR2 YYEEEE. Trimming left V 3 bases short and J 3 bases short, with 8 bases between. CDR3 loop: CASSWKGTDTQYF. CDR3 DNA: TGTGCCAGCAGCTGGAAGGGAACAGATACGCAGTATTTT.

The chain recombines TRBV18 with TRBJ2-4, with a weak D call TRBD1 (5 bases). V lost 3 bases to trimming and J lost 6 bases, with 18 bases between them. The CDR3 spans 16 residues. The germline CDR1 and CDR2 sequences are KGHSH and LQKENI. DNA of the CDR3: TGTGCCAGCTCACCGACACAGGAACGAAGGTTAAACATTCAGTACTTC. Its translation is CASSPTQERRLNIQYF.

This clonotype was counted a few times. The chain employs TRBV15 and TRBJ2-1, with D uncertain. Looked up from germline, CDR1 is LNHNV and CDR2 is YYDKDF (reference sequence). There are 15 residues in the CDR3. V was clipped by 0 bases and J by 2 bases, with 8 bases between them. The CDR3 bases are TGTGCCACCAGCAGAGATCCACGCACCTACAATGAGCAGTTCTTC. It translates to CATSRDPRTYNEQFF. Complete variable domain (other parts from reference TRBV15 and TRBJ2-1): DAMVIQNPRYQVTQFGKPVTLSCSQTLNHNVMYWYQQKSSQAPKLLFHYYDKDFNNEADTPDNFQSRRPNTSFCFLDIRSPGLGDTAMYLCATSRDPRTYNEQFFGPGTRLTVL.

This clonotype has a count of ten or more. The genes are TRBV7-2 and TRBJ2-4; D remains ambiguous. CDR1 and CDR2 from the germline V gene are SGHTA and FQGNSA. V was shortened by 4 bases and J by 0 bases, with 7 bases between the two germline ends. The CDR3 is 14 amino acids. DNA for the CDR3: TGTGCCAGCAGCTCCAGCGTAGCCAAAAACATTCAGTACTTC. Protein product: CASSSSVAKNIQYF.

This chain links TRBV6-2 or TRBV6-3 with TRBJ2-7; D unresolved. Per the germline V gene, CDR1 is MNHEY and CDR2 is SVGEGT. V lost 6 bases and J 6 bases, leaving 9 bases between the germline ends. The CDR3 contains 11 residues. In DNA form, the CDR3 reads TGTGCCAGCAGCCGCCATTCCGAGCAGTACTTC. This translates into CASSRHSEQYF.

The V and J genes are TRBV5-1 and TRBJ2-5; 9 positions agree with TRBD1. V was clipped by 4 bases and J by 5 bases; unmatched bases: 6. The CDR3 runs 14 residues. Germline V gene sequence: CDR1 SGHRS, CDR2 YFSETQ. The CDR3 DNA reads TGCGCCAGCAGCCCGGGGACAGGGAGGGAGACCCAGTACTTC. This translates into CASSPGTGRETQYF.

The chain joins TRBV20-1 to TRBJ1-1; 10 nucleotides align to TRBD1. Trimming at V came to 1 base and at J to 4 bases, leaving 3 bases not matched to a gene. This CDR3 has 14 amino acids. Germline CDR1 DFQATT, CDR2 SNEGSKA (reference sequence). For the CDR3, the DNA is TGCAGTGCTAGAGGAGGGACAGGGGTCACTGAAGCTTTCTTT. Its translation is CSARGGTGVTEAFF.

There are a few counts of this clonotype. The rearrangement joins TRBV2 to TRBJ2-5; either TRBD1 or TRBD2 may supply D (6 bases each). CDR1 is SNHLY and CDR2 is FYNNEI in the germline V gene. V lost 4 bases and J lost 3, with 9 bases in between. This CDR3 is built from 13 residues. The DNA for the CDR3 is TGTGCCAGCAGTGTAAGGGGGGAAGAGACCCAGTACTTC. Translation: CASSVRGEETQYF.

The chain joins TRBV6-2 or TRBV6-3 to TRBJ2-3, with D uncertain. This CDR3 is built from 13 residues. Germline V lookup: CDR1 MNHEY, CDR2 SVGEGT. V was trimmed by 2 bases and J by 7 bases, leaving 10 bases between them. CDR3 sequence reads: CASSYDGANTQYF. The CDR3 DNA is TGTGCCAGCAGTTACGACGGAGCAAATACGCAGTATTTT.

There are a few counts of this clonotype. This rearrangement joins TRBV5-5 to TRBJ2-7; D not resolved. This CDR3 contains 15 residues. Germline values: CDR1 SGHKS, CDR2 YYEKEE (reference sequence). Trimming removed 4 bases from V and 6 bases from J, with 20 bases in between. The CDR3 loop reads CASSPRHSQIIEQYF. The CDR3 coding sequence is TGTGCCAGCAGCCCTCGCCACTCCCAAATAATCGAGCAGTACTTC.

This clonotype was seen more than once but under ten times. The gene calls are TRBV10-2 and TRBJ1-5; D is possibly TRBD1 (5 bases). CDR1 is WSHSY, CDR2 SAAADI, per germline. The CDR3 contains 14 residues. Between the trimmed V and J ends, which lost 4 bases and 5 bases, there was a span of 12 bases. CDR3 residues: CASSGSGGDQPQHF. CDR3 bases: TGCGCCAGCAGTGGGTCTGGGGGGGATCAGCCCCAGCATTTT.

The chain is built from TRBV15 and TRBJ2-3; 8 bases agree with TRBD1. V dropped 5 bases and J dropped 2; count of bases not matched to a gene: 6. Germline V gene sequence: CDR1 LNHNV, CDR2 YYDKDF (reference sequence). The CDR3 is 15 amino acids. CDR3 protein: CATSGFRGPTDTQYF. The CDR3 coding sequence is TGTGCCACCAGCGGATTCAGGGGGCCCACAGATACGCAGTATTTT.

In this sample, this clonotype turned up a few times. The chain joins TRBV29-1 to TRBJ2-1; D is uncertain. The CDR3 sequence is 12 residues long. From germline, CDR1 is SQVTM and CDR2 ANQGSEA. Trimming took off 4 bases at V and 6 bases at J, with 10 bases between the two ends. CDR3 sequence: CSVGPTGNEQFF. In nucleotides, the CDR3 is TGCAGCGTTGGCCCTACGGGCAATGAGCAGTTCTTC.

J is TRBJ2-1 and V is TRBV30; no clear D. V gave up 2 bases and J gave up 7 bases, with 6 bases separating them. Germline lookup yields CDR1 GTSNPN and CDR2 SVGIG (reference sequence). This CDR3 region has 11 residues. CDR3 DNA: TGTGCCTGGAGTTTTAGGAATGAGCAGTTCTTC. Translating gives CAWSFRNEQFF.

The DNA of the CDR3 is TGCAGTGCTAGAGTGGTACCTAGCACAGATACGCAGTATTTT. Translated: CSARVVPSTDTQYF. V and J are TRBV20-1 and TRBJ2-3; D gene uncertain. Germline lookup yields CDR1 DFQATT and CDR2 SNEGSKA (reference sequence). The CDR3 is 14 amino acids. V was shortened by 1 base and J by 0 bases, with 8 bases between the two germline ends.